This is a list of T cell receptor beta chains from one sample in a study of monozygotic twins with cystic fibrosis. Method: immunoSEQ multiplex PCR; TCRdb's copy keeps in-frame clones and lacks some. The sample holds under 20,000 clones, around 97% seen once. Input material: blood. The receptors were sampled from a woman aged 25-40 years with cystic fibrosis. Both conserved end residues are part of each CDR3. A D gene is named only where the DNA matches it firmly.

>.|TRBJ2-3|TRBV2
TGTGCCAGCAAGCTAGAGTCAGATACGCAGTATTTT
CASKLESDTQYF
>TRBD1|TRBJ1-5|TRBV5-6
TGTGCCAGCAGTCCGGACAGGAGTAATCAGCCCCAGCATTTT
CASSPDRSNQPQHF
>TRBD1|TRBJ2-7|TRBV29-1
TGCAGCGTGCCAGGGGGATTAGCCTACGAGCAGTACTTC
CSVPGGLAYEQYF
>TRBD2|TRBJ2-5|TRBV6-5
TGTGCCAGCAGTTACTCCGGGACTAGCGGGCAAGAGACCCAGTACTTC
CASSYSGTSGQETQYF
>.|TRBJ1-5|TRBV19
TGTGCCAGTAGGCCCCCAGGGAGCAATCAGCCCCAGCATTTT
CASRPPGSNQPQHF
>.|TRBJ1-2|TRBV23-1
TGCGCCAGCAGCACCCCGCCAGCGGGCCCTATGAAGAGCTACACCTTC
CASSTPPAGPMKSYTF
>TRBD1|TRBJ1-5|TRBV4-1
TGCGCCAGCAGCCAAGGCGGAAAGGGACAGATAATAGGGCAGCCCCAGCATTTT
CASSQGGKGQIIGQPQHF
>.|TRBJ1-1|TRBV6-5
TGTGCCAGCAGTTACTCTCAGGGTTACACTGAAGCTTTCTTT
CASSYSQGYTEAFF
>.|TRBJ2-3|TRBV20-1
TGCAGTGCTAGCACAGATACGCAGTATTTT
CSASTDTQYF
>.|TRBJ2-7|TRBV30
TGTGCCTGGAGTGTAGGGGCTTCCTACGAGCAGTACTTC
CAWSVGASYEQYF